The 2 T cell receptor beta chains given below trace back to one sample, sequenced in a study of blood T cell repertoires in COVID-19. Clones were read by immunoSEQ multiplex PCR, and TCRdb kept only the in-frame ones, dropping some. The sample includes approximately 400,000 clones, 80% to 90% of them seen just once. Sequenced input: PBMCs or T cells enriched from blood (not recorded which). These receptors were collected from a man aged 25-45 years who had recovered from COVID-19.

A remark on this clone: Different DNA sequences within this sample yield the same CDR3. CDR3 sequence: CASSPQGNQPQHF. In DNA, the CDR3 is TGTGCCAGCTCACCCCAGGGGAATCAGCCCCAGCATTTT. The chain uses TRBV18 and TRBJ1-5; TRBD1 might be the D (6 bases). CDR3 size: 13 residues. The V gene lost 3 bases and the J gene lost 4 bases, with 7 bases spanning the gap. Germline lookup yields CDR1 KGHSH and CDR2 LQKENI.

V and J are TRBV9 and TRBJ1-3; D uncertain. CDR1 and CDR2 from the germline V gene are SGDLS and YYNGEE. This CDR3 spans 13 amino acids. Trimming took 2 bases from V and 2 from J, leaving 5 bases between them. CDR3 sequence (DNA): TGTGCCAGCAGCGTTAGAGCTGGAAACACCATATATTTT. The encoded protein is CASSVRAGNTIYF.